This T cell receptor beta chain appears in the sequencing data of a study of T cell changes during pregnancy in multiple sclerosis. The ends were cut back, 0 bases at V and 5 bases at J, with 19 bases in the middle. CDR3 length: 17 residues. Germline CDR1 and CDR2: SGDLS and YYNGEE. This table comes from immunoSEQ multiplex PCR, and its TCRdb copy is limited to in-frame clones, with some not included. This table has 40,000 or so clones, 85% to 95% appearing once. The sequenced sample was peripheral blood, obtained before pregnancy. The TCR originated in a female donor with multiple sclerosis, enrolled in a pregnancy study. The chain is built from TRBV9 and TRBJ2-3; D may be TRBD2 (6 bases). The CDR3 DNA reads TGTGCCAGCAGCGTAGACCCTCCGGGAGTGGGGGTAGATACGCAGTATTTT. It encodes CASSVDPPGVGVDTQYF.